This TCR beta chain was documented in a study of vaccination and CD4 T cells after COVID-19. As for the study in general: Overlapping SARS-CoV-2, HCoV-NL63, HCoV-OC43 and HCoV-229E spike peptides were used to stimulate cells. Control cultures received a CEFX pool, an HIV-1 Nef pool, or no peptide.

This clonotype was detected only once. The antigen is undetermined. The treatment is: roughly ten-day PBMC culture with coronavirus spike peptide pools or control peptides (ViraFEST assay). Investigators obtained the unexposed donor's CD4+ T cells before the COVID-19 pandemic (2011-2018). Four cold-coronavirus spikes, along with SARS-CoV-2 S/N, were used to probe unexposed-donor CD4+ T cells, cells permitting. Researchers used the Oncomine TCR Beta short-read assay to sequence DNA from cultured CD4+ T cells. Genomic DNA from cultured CD4+ T cells was extracted. One entry per CDR3 protein, called by TCRdb with MiXCR from the PCR reads. The data show some 10,000 distinct CDR3 sequences, with 30% to 40% seen just once and roughly a fifth held by the top ten. The study, taken as a whole, reports: When vaccine-specific clones from convalescent patients were examined, 304 of 307 were spike mono-reactive.

The CDR3 has 17 amino acids. Germline loops: CDR1 LNHDA, CDR2 SQIVND (reference sequence). With 3 bases clipped from V and 1 base from J, the junction kept 9 bases outside the gene matches. Material for sequencing was CD4+ T cells from blood, cultured in vitro. This sequence originates from a human donor in good health. The J gene is TRBJ2-1, the V gene TRBV19, with TRBD1 identical over 7 bases. CDR3: CASSIRGQPNSYNEQFF. CDR3 coding DNA: TGTGCCAGTAGTATCCGGGGACAGCCCAATTCCTACAATGAGCAGTTCTTC. Supplemented by reference TRBV19 and TRBJ2-1, the full variable domain reads DGGITQSPKYLFRKEGQNVTLSCEQNLNHDAMYWYRQDPGQGLRLIYYSQIVNDFQKGDIAEGYSVSREKKESFPLTVTSAQKNPTAFYLCASSIRGQPNSYNEQFFGPGTRLTVL.